One sample yielded the 18 T cell receptor beta chains listed below, sequenced in a study of blood T cell repertoires in COVID-19. TCRdb's copy holds only in-frame clones and misses some; the assay was immunoSEQ multiplex PCR. The sample consists of some 140,000 clones, 70% to 90% of them appearing once. Sequencing was done on a sample of peripheral blood. The receptors stem from a man aged 65 to 85 with active COVID-19.

The V call is TRBV10-3, the J call TRBJ2-1; D not resolved. Germline V CDR1 and CDR2: ENHRY, SYGVKD. V lost 3 bases and J lost 4, with 13 bases in between. CDR3 size: 15 residues. The CDR3 protein is CAISEPEVGYNEQFF. CDR3 bases: TGTGCCATCAGTGAACCCGAGGTTGGGTACAATGAGCAGTTCTTC.

J is TRBJ2-7 and V is TRBV6-1; the D is unclear. Trimming removed 3 bases from V and 3 bases from J, with 12 bases in between. Germline assignment: CDR1 MNHNS and CDR2 SASEGT. The CDR3 totals 14 residues. CDR3 in DNA: TGTGCCAGCAGTGAGGCAGCCCTAGGCTACGAGCAGTACTTC. As protein: CASSEAALGYEQYF.

This chain uses TRBV18 with TRBJ2-1; a weak D match, TRBD2 (6 bases). Trimming cost V 1 base and J 2 bases, with 12 bases left between them. Germline-derived CDR1 and CDR2 are KGHSH and LQKENI. The CDR3 length is 16 residues. This chain's CDR3 is CASSPRSGVTYNEQFF. CDR3 coding DNA: TGTGCCAGCTCACCACGCTCGGGAGTAACCTACAATGAGCAGTTCTTC.

The rearrangement joins TRBV3-1 (or the pseudogene TRBV3-2) to TRBJ2-5, with D uncertain. The CDR3 runs 15 residues. V gave up 2 bases and J gave up 3 bases, with 13 bases separating them. Germline values: CDR1 LGHDT, CDR2 YNNKEL (reference sequence). The CDR3 region has the DNA TGTGCCAGCAGCCAATGGCTCACCCAAGAAGAGACCCAGTACTTC. Translating it yields CASSQWLTQEETQYF.

The gene calls are TRBV11-3 and TRBJ2-3, with 13 positions matching TRBD2. CDR3 size: 16 residues. The trim removed 3 bases at V and 0 bases at J, leaving 0 bases unmatched. Per germline, CDR1 SGHNT and CDR2 YENEEA. The CDR3 region has the DNA TGTGCCAGCAGCTTGACTAGCGGGAGGAGCACAGATACGCAGTATTTT. This codes for CASSLTSGRSTDTQYF.

The table lists this clone with a few counts. The rearrangement links TRBV5-5 to TRBJ1-5; no clear D. Germline V gene data show CDR1 as SGHKS and CDR2 as YYEKEE (reference sequence). V lost 0 bases to trimming and J lost 4 bases, with 8 bases between them. This CDR3 is 14 amino acids long. The CDR3 loop is CASSLDSLNQPQHF. CDR3 sequence (DNA): TGTGCCAGCAGCTTGGACAGTCTAAATCAGCCCCAGCATTTT.

The chain joins TRBV7-3 to TRBJ2-6; no clear D. Trimming removed 2 bases at V and 4 bases at J, with 18 bases between. The length of the CDR3 is 18 residues. Germline assignment: CDR1 SGHTA and CDR2 FQGTGA. CDR3 coding DNA: TGTGCCAGCAGCTTAGATTCGACATCGCGCCCGGGGGCCAACGTCCTGACTTTC. Translating it yields CASSLDSTSRPGANVLTF.

The chain employs TRBV4-1 and TRBJ1-4, with a possible D match to TRBD1 (5 bases). From germline, CDR1 is MGHRA and CDR2 YSYEKL. This CDR3 region has 15 residues. V shed 5 bases and J shed 4 bases, with 14 bases lying between them. The CDR3 region is CASSARTIVNEKLFF. Written as DNA, the CDR3 is TGCGCCAGCAGCGCAAGGACAATCGTTAATGAAAAACTGTTTTTT.

The V call is TRBV27, the J call TRBJ1-5; D gene uncertain. Trimming cost V 0 bases and J 0 bases, with 3 bases left between them. This CDR3 has 14 residues. Germline V gives CDR1 MNHEY, CDR2 SMNVEV (reference sequence). This CDR3 is CASSLSNSNQPQHF. CDR3 nucleotides: TGTGCCAGCAGTTTATCTAATAGCAATCAGCCCCAGCATTTT.

The chain is built from TRBV3-1 (or the pseudogene TRBV3-2) and TRBJ2-1; 8 positions agree with TRBD2. Germline CDR1 LGHDT, CDR2 YNNKEL (reference sequence). The CDR3 is made up of 15 amino acids. The V gene end was trimmed by 4 bases and the J gene end by 5 bases; junction bases not matched to a gene: 7. The CDR3, as DNA: TGTGCCAGCAGCCGACAACTAGCGGCTCACAATGAGCAGTTCTTC. Translation gives CASSRQLAAHNEQFF.

This clone was seen a single time. The chain combines TRBV6-5 with TRBJ1-1, with 11 bases fitting TRBD1. V lost 4 bases, J lost 10 bases, and 2 bases stayed unmatched. The germline gives CDR1 MNHEY, CDR2 SVGAGI. CDR3 length: 12 residues. CDR3 nucleotides: TGTGCCAGCAGTTCGGACAGGGGGCGAGCTTTCTTT. Translation: CASSSDRGRAFF.

This clone came up a few times. The chain combines TRBV6-6 with TRBJ1-2; the D is unclear. Germline V gene lookup returns CDR1 MNHNY and CDR2 SVGAGI (reference sequence). V was shortened by 2 bases and J by 0 bases, with 13 bases between the two germline ends. The CDR3 length is 16 residues. The CDR3 bases are TGTGCCAGCAGTTACCGGGCGGGCGAGGCTAACTATGGCTACACCTTC. As protein: CASSYRAGEANYGYTF.

V is TRBV4-3 and J is TRBJ1-2; 7 nucleotides align to TRBD1. The trim removed 1 base at V and 4 bases at J, leaving 3 bases unmatched. The CDR3 sequence is 14 residues long. Looked up from germline, CDR1 is LGHNA and CDR2 is YSLEER. As DNA, the CDR3 is TGCGCCAGCAGCCAAGGGGGGACAGCCTATGGCTACACCTTC. Translating gives CASSQGGTAYGYTF.

The chain uses TRBV28 and TRBJ2-1; D is possibly TRBD2 (5 bases). The germline V gene encodes CDR1 MDHEN and CDR2 SYDVKM. Trimming left V 7 bases short and J 0 bases short, with 7 bases between. The CDR3 loop spans 13 amino acids. The CDR3 nucleotides read TGTGCCAGCACGACTACCTCCTACAATGAGCAGTTCTTC. Encoded protein: CASTTTSYNEQFF. Based on the CDR3 plus reference TRBV28 and TRBJ2-1, the full variable domain is DVKVTQSSRYLVKRTGEKVFLECVQDMDHENMFWYRQDPGLGLRLIYFSYDVKMKEKGDIPEGYSVSREKKERFSLILESASTNQTSMYLCASTTTSYNEQFFGPGTRLTVL.

V usage is TRBV10-1 and J usage is TRBJ2-7, with D possibly matching TRBD1 (6 bases). Between the trimmed V and J ends, which lost 4 bases and 3 bases, there was a span of 10 bases. The germline CDR1 and CDR2 sequences are WNHNN and SYGVQD (reference sequence). The CDR3 has 13 residues. The CDR3 region has the DNA TGCGCCAGCAGTGCTGACAGGAACTACGAGCAGTACTTC. Its protein product is CASSADRNYEQYF.

The chain recombines TRBV28 with TRBJ1-2; TRBD1 matches 7 bases. The germline CDR1 and CDR2 sequences are MDHEN and SYDVKM. The CDR3 is 16 amino acids. J was trimmed by 6 bases and V by 5 bases; bases with no gene match: 15. The DNA of the CDR3 is TGTGCCAGCAGTCGCTGGACAGGATCCTCCCCGGATGGCTACACCTTC. It is translated as CASSRWTGSSPDGYTF.

The chain employs TRBV11-2 and TRBJ2-1, with 8 positions matching TRBD2. J was trimmed by 3 bases and V by 2 bases; bases with no gene match: 3. The CDR3 loop spans 15 amino acids. Germline loops: CDR1 SGHAT, CDR2 FQNNGV. The CDR3 region is CASSLTSGVYNEQFF. CDR3 in DNA: TGTGCCAGCAGCTTAACTAGCGGAGTCTACAATGAGCAGTTCTTC.

V and J are TRBV11-2 and TRBJ1-1; TRBD1 might be the D (5 bases). This CDR3 spans 12 amino acids. Between the trimmed V and J ends, which lost 5 bases and 5 bases, there was a span of 9 bases. Germline lookup yields CDR1 SGHAT and CDR2 FQNNGV. CDR3 sequence reads: CASSQKGTEAFF. CDR3 in DNA: TGTGCCAGCAGCCAGAAGGGGACTGAAGCTTTCTTT.